This T cell receptor (beta chain) emerged from a study of T cell changes during pregnancy in multiple sclerosis. The ends were cut back, 4 bases at V and 0 bases at J, with 9 bases in the middle. Germline assignment: CDR1 LNHDA and CDR2 SQIVND (reference sequence). This CDR3 spans 14 amino acids. The table came from immunoSEQ multiplex PCR; TCRdb's copy has only in-frame clones and leaves some out. The data show fewer than 85,000 clones, with roughly 93% seen just once and 2.5% held by the top ten. J is TRBJ1-2 and V is TRBV19; the D is unclear. The sequencing here drew on peripheral blood, taken in the third trimester of pregnancy. The clonotype comes from a female donor with multiple sclerosis, enrolled in a pregnancy study. The CDR3 here is CASSTHRANYGYTF. The CDR3 DNA reads as TGTGCCAGTAGTACTCACAGAGCTAACTATGGCTACACCTTC.